This T cell receptor (beta chain) was identified in a study of T cells in Graves' hyperthyroidism and ophthalmopathy. Whole-study results and caveats: The model identified upcoming ophthalmopathy a median approximately six months ahead of onset.

The investigators amplified TCR beta CDR3 regions from RNA transcripts. First-round RT-PCR with HTBI primers amplified the TCR CDR3 region. TCRdb re-called the multiplex PCR reads with MiXCR, one entry per CDR3 protein. The sample has hundreds of thousands of distinct CDR3 sequences, around 20% seen once. The V and J ends lost 2 bases and 7 bases, in that order; junction bases with no gene match: 2. Germline-derived CDR1 and CDR2 are MGHDK and SYGVNS. The CDR3 consists of 14 residues. This clonotype has just one count. What it binds is not known. The chain is built from TRBV25-1 and TRBJ1-4; 9 nucleotides line up with TRBD1. Specimen: blood. This receptor was identified in a man aged 25 to 40 with Graves' ophthalmopathy. CDR3 protein: CASSERDRVEKLFF. The CDR3 DNA reads as TGTGCCAGCAGTGAACGGGACAGGGTTGAAAAACTGTTTTTT.